One and the same sample provided the 20 T cell receptor beta chains below, sequenced in a study of radiation and T cells in renal cell carcinoma. Assay used: immunoSEQ multiplex PCR; TCRdb lists only in-frame clones, some missing. The sample contains approximately 94,000 clones, under 90% of which appear only once. Time point meaning: baseline pretreatment blood. Indicated treatment: 15 Gy SBRT to primary tumor, nephrectomy 4 weeks later. Sequenced here: blood, sampled from a patient whose treatment included radiotherapy and nephrectomy. Receptors originate from a man aged 55 to 70 with renal cell carcinoma.

The chain has TRBV6-1 and TRBJ2-7, with 8 bases that match TRBD1. CDR1 MNHNS and CDR2 SASEGT come from the germline V gene. The CDR3 length is 16 residues. Trimming removed 1 base from V and 3 bases from J; junction bases left unmatched: 8. The CDR3 here is CASSEGRYRGNYEQYF. The CDR3 DNA is TGTGCCAGCAGTGAAGGACGTTACAGGGGGAACTACGAGCAGTACTTC.

The rearrangement uses TRBV4-3 and TRBJ1-1, with 9 nucleotides matching TRBD1. CDR1 and CDR2 (germline): LGHNA, YSLEER. Trimming at V came to 3 bases and at J to 4 bases, leaving 9 bases not matched to a gene. This CDR3 is 16 amino acids long. CDR3 sequence (DNA): TGCGCCAGCAGCCATCCGAGACAGGGGGTTGGCACTGAAGCTTTCTTT. Its protein is CASSHPRQGVGTEAFF.

The chain is built from TRBV19 and TRBJ2-1, with D possibly TRBD2 on 6 matching bases. The CDR3 runs 14 residues. Trimming removed 7 bases at V and 4 bases at J, with 14 bases between. Germline V gene lookup returns CDR1 LNHDA and CDR2 SQIVND (reference sequence). The CDR3 here is CASMGVGGYNEQFF. The DNA of the CDR3 is TGTGCCAGTATGGGGGTCGGAGGGTACAATGAGCAGTTCTTC.

The chain is built from TRBV9 and TRBJ2-1; 7 nucleotides align to TRBD2. Germline-derived CDR1 and CDR2 are SGDLS and YYNGEE. V gave up 2 bases and J gave up 6 bases; unmatched junction bases: 5. This CDR3 is 14 amino acids long. CDR3 DNA: TGTGCCAGCAGCGTCGCGGGAGACTTCAATGAGCAGTTCTTC. Translated: CASSVAGDFNEQFF.

The chain joins TRBV2 to TRBJ1-2, with 7 positions matching TRBD1. The CDR3 has 13 amino acids. Germline CDR1 SNHLY, CDR2 FYNNEI. Trimming took 8 bases from V and 7 from J; bases not matched to a gene: 10. The CDR3 region is CASGSETGLGYTF. In DNA form, the CDR3 reads TGTGCCAGCGGGTCCGAGACAGGGCTTGGCTACACCTTC. Full variable domain (missing parts from reference TRBV2 and TRBJ1-2): EPEVTQTPSHQVTQMGQEVILRCVPISNHLYFYWYRQILGQKVEFLVSFYNNEISEKSEIFDDQFSVERPDGSNFTLKIRSTKLEDSAMYFCASGSETGLGYTFGSGTRLTVV.

The chain couples TRBV7-9 to TRBJ1-5; D is perhaps TRBD1 (5 bases). V was pared by 0 bases and J by 4 bases, with 10 bases between. CDR3 length equals 15 residues. Per the germline V gene, CDR1 is SEHNR and CDR2 is FQNEAQ (reference sequence). CDR3 coding DNA: TGTGCCAGCAGCTTAGCCGGGACCGAGAATCAGCCCCAGCATTTT. Translated: CASSLAGTENQPQHF.

This clone was detected once. The chain carries TRBV5-6 and TRBJ2-5; 7 bases map to TRBD1. The germline gives CDR1 SGHDT, CDR2 YYEEEE. The CDR3 is made up of 14 amino acids. Trimming took 4 bases from V and 0 from J; bases not matched to a gene: 3. This chain's CDR3 is CASSRGQNQETQYF. Here the CDR3 DNA reads TGTGCCAGCAGCAGGGGACAGAACCAAGAGACCCAGTACTTC. Full variable domain (rest looked up from reference TRBV5-6 and TRBJ2-5): DAGVTQSPTHLIKTRGQQVTLRCSPKSGHDTVSWYQQALGQGPQFIFQYYEEEERQRGNFPDRFSGHQFPNYSSELNVNALLLGDSALYLCASSRGQNQETQYFGPGTRLLVL.

V is TRBV11-3 and J is TRBJ2-6; a possible D gene is TRBD1 (6 bases). Germline lookup yields CDR1 SGHNT and CDR2 YENEEA. The CDR3 loop spans 15 amino acids. Between the trimmed V and J ends, which lost 5 bases and 2 bases, there was a span of 10 bases. CDR3 loop: CASSPRGAGANVLTF. The CDR3 region has the DNA TGTGCCAGCAGCCCCAGGGGAGCTGGGGCCAACGTCCTGACTTTC.

This clone was detected only once. This rearrangement joins TRBV25-1 to TRBJ2-3; tentatively, D is TRBD2 (5 bases). Trimming cost V 4 bases and J 4 bases, with 18 bases left between them. CDR3 size: 16 residues. Germline lookup yields CDR1 MGHDK and CDR2 SYGVNS. CDR3 coding DNA: TGTGCCAGCAGTGCGAGTCAACTAGTTGTGGCAGATACGCAGTATTTT. Its protein product is CASSASQLVVADTQYF.

The chain has TRBV6-1 and TRBJ2-3; D not resolved. Germline loops: CDR1 MNHNS, CDR2 SASEGT. The ends were cut back, 2 bases at V and 2 bases at J, with 8 bases in the middle. The CDR3 loop spans 14 amino acids. CDR3 protein: CASSEFAPTDTQYF. CDR3 sequence (DNA): TGTGCCAGCAGTGAATTTGCACCCACAGATACGCAGTATTTT.

The chain combines TRBV6-5 with TRBJ2-1; unclear D gene. This CDR3 is built from 15 residues. Looked up from germline, CDR1 is MNHEY and CDR2 is SVGAGI. Trimming removed 8 bases from V and 1 base from J, with 15 bases in between. In DNA form, the CDR3 reads TGTGCCAGCCGCTTGAGACGAAGATCCTACAATGAGCAGTTCTTC. Translation gives CASRLRRRSYNEQFF.

This clone showed up just once. The same CDR3 also results from other DNA sequences found in this sample. The chain uses TRBV5-1 and TRBJ1-2; D not resolved. The CDR3 runs 14 residues. CDR1 is SGHRS and CDR2 is YFSETQ in the germline V gene. Trimming cost V 1 base and J 3 bases, with 10 bases left between them. The CDR3 here is CASSLSLGDYGYTF. Here the CDR3 DNA reads TGCGCCAGCAGCTTGTCCTTGGGCGACTATGGCTACACCTTC.

V usage is TRBV7-2 and J usage is TRBJ2-7, with a weak D call TRBD1 (5 bases). V was clipped by 5 bases and J by 2 bases, with 16 bases between them. CDR1 and CDR2 from the germline V gene are SGHTA and FQGNSA. This CDR3 comprises 15 residues. The CDR3 loop is CASSPRGHTAYEQYF. The DNA of the CDR3 is TGTGCCAGCAGCCCCCGAGGACACACGGCCTACGAGCAGTACTTC. The entire variable domain, with the rest obtained from reference TRBV7-2 and TRBJ2-7, is as follows: GAGVSQSPSNKVTEKGKDVELRCDPISGHTALYWYRQSLGQGLEFLIYFQGNSAPDKSGLPSDRFSAERTGGSVSTLTIQRTQQEDSAVYLCASSPRGHTAYEQYFGPGTRLTVT.

This clone was picked up a small number of times. This chain links TRBV2 with TRBJ1-4; D is uncertain. Trimming removed 3 bases at V and 3 bases at J, with 11 bases between. Germline CDR1 is SNHLY and CDR2 is FYNNEI. This CDR3 comprises 15 residues. CDR3 sequence: CASSDSDNSNEKLFF. In nucleotides, the CDR3 is TGTGCCAGCAGTGATTCAGACAACTCTAATGAAAAACTGTTTTTT.

The chain is built from TRBV5-4 and TRBJ1-3; no clear D gene. The CDR3 has 14 residues. The germline V gene encodes CDR1 SGHNT and CDR2 YYREEE (reference sequence). Trimming took off 4 bases at V and 4 bases at J, with 12 bases between the two ends. The CDR3 loop reads CASSLPGVGNTIYF. In DNA form, the CDR3 reads TGTGCCAGCAGCCTCCCTGGGGTCGGAAACACCATATATTTT.

In its sample, this clone was seen a few times. This chain uses TRBV20-1 with TRBJ2-3; D is uncertain. The germline V gene encodes CDR1 DFQATT and CDR2 SNEGSKA (reference sequence). This CDR3 spans 11 amino acids. V was pared by 5 bases and J by 5 bases, with 8 bases between. In DNA form, the CDR3 reads TGCAGTGCTCGCCCACAAGATACGCAGTATTTT. Encoded protein: CSARPQDTQYF.

The rearrangement joins TRBV10-2 to TRBJ2-7; D remains ambiguous. Germline values: CDR1 WSHSY, CDR2 SAAADI. The CDR3 spans 13 residues. The germline V and J ends were trimmed by 5 bases and 2 bases, with 10 bases remaining between them. The CDR3 nucleotides are TGCGCCAGCAGTCCGTCCCCCCCCTACGAGCAGTACTTC. Its translation is CASSPSPPYEQYF.

The V gene is TRBV7-6, the J gene TRBJ1-1; D is perhaps TRBD1 (5 bases). This CDR3 has 14 amino acids. Per the germline V gene, CDR1 is SGHVS and CDR2 is FNYEAQ. Trimming took 1 base from V and 8 from J, leaving 14 bases between them. As DNA, the CDR3 is TGTGCCAGCAGCTTAGAGGCAGGGCTCGCCGAAGCTTTCTTT. Protein product: CASSLEAGLAEAFF.

The sample holds one count of this clone. V usage is TRBV7-9 and J usage is TRBJ2-3; 7 nucleotides align to TRBD1. Germline CDR1 and CDR2: SEHNR and FQNEAQ (reference sequence). This CDR3 contains 15 residues. J lost 2 bases, V lost 5 bases, and 7 bases had no gene match. The CDR3 is CASSPRQGPTDTQYF. In nucleotides, the CDR3 is TGTGCCAGCAGCCCAAGACAGGGTCCCACAGATACGCAGTATTTT. The full variable domain, rest sourced from reference TRBV7-9 and TRBJ2-3, is DTGVSQNPRHKITKRGQNVTFRCDPISEHNRLYWYRQTLGQGPEFLTYFQNEAQLEKSRLLSDRFSAERPKGSFSTLEIQRTEQGDSAMYLCASSPRQGPTDTQYFGPGTRLTVL.

V is TRBV7-3 and J is TRBJ2-1; 8 nucleotides line up with TRBD2. Germline assignment: CDR1 SGHTA and CDR2 FQGTGA. This CDR3 contains 17 residues. V lost 1 base and J lost 2; bases outside the gene matches: 7. The CDR3 sequence is CASSLKMGSGTYNEQFF. In nucleotides, the CDR3 is TGTGCCAGCAGCTTAAAAATGGGTAGCGGGACCTACAATGAGCAGTTCTTC.